Following are 27 T cell receptor beta chains from one sample sequenced in a study of blood T cell repertoires in COVID-19. Only in-frame clones appear in the TCRdb table, and some are missing; sequencing was by immunoSEQ multiplex PCR. This table has about 200,000 clones, around four fifths appearing once. The sequencing input was peripheral blood. These receptors all come from a woman aged 70 to 79 with COVID-19, enrolled during active disease.

The genes are TRBV12-3 or TRBV12-4 and TRBJ2-1; possibly TRBD2 for D (5 bases). Between the trimmed V and J ends, which lost 3 bases and 10 bases, there was a span of 10 bases. The CDR3 sequence is 12 residues long. The CDR3 nucleotides are TGTGCCAGCAGTTTCACCGGGAAGGAGCAGTTCTTC. Translation: CASSFTGKEQFF.

This chain joins TRBV27 and TRBJ2-7; 10 bases are a match to TRBD1. The germline V gene has CDR1 MNHEY and CDR2 SMNVEV (reference sequence). The CDR3 consists of 16 residues. Trimming removed 1 base from V and 3 bases from J; junction bases left unmatched: 6. CDR3 in DNA: TGTGCCAGCAGTTTATTAGGGGACAGGGGTAACTACGAGCAGTACTTC. Protein sequence: CASSLLGDRGNYEQYF.

This chain joins TRBV18 and TRBJ2-1; D is undetermined. CDR1 and CDR2 from the germline V gene are KGHSH and LQKENI. This CDR3 has 14 amino acids. V was cut by 4 bases and J by 6 bases, with 13 bases left in between. The CDR3 is CASSLSSAFNEQFF. As DNA, the CDR3 is TGTGCCAGCTCACTCTCGTCTGCGTTCAATGAGCAGTTCTTC.

This clone appeared a single time. This chain uses TRBV6-5 with TRBJ1-1, with D possibly matching TRBD1 (5 bases). CDR3 length: 13 amino acids. The V gene lost 5 bases and the J gene lost 0 bases, with 7 bases spanning the gap. Germline CDR1 reads MNHEY; CDR2 reads SVGAGI. For the CDR3, the DNA is TGTGCCAGCAGTAAGACAGTGAACACTGAAGCTTTCTTT. It encodes CASSKTVNTEAFF.

The V and J genes are TRBV10-3 and TRBJ1-2, with TRBD1 identical over 7 bases. The junction had 8 bases not matched to a gene; V was cut back by 0 bases and J by 10 bases. Germline values: CDR1 ENHRY, CDR2 SYGVKD. The CDR3 runs to 14 residues. CDR3 nucleotide sequence: TGTGCCATCAGTGAGTCGTCGGGACAGAAGTACTACACCTTC. It yields the protein CAISESSGQKYYTF.

This clone was detected only a few times. CDR3 in amino acids: CASTSFRGASSYNSPLHF. CDR3 in DNA: TGTGCCAGCACCTCCTTTAGGGGTGCAAGCTCCTATAATTCACCCCTCCACTTT. The chain employs TRBV27 and TRBJ1-6; tentative D call: TRBD1 (5 bases). Trimming took 7 bases from V and 0 from J, leaving 19 bases between them. Germline V gene lookup returns CDR1 MNHEY and CDR2 SMNVEV (reference sequence). There are 18 residues in the CDR3.

The chain joins TRBV30 to TRBJ1-1; D is ambiguous. The V and J ends lost 0 bases and 11 bases respectively, with 10 bases between them. The germline V gene has CDR1 GTSNPN and CDR2 SVGIG (reference sequence). The CDR3 consists of 11 residues. Here the CDR3 DNA reads TGTGCCTGGAGTGTAGGACCGGGGGCTTTCTTT. Residues: CAWSVGPGAFF.

This clone was seen once. The rearrangement uses TRBV7-2 and TRBJ2-5; 7 positions agree with TRBD2. Germline assignment: CDR1 SGHTA and CDR2 FQGNSA. CDR3 size: 16 residues. V lost 5 bases to trimming and J lost 7 bases; unmatched junction nucleotides: 16. Here the CDR3 DNA reads TGTGCCAGCAGCAGCCGGGAAACTAGCGTCCTGGGGACCCAGTACTTC. It translates to CASSSRETSVLGTQYF.

V is TRBV30 and J is TRBJ1-3, with 7 bases matching TRBD1. The germline V gene has CDR1 GTSNPN and CDR2 SVGIG (reference sequence). There are 15 residues in the CDR3. V lost 2 bases, J lost 0 bases, and 4 bases stayed unmatched. In nucleotides, the CDR3 is TGTGCCTGGAGTTCCGGGACAGTCTCTGGAAACACCATATATTTT. This codes for CAWSSGTVSGNTIYF.

The CDR3 reads CASSLAFGQGIETQYF. CDR3 nucleotides: TGTGCCAGCAGCTTAGCATTTGGGCAGGGGATAGAGACCCAGTACTTC. The J gene is TRBJ2-5, the V gene TRBV11-2; D may be TRBD1 (6 bases). The CDR3 is 16 residues long. The germline gives CDR1 SGHAT, CDR2 FQNNGV. The ends were cut back, 1 base at V and 4 bases at J, with 16 bases in the middle.

The chain couples TRBV28 to TRBJ2-6, with 13 bases identical to TRBD2. The CDR3 is made up of 17 amino acids. Per the germline V gene, CDR1 is MDHEN and CDR2 is SYDVKM. V lost 7 bases and J lost 4; bases outside the gene matches: 7. The CDR3 DNA is TGTGCCAGCACCGGGACTAGCGGGACTATGGGGGCCAACGTCCTGACTTTC. Its translation: CASTGTSGTMGANVLTF.

The chain carries TRBV19 and TRBJ2-4, with a tentative D call TRBD1 (6 bases). The V end was cut by 3 bases, the J end by 4 bases, with 13 bases between. Germline V lookup: CDR1 LNHDA, CDR2 SQIVND (reference sequence). The CDR3 extends over 15 amino acids. The CDR3 is CASSITGPTKNIQYF. DNA for the CDR3: TGTGCCAGTAGTATTACAGGGCCTACTAAAAACATTCAGTACTTC. Using reference TRBV19 and TRBJ2-4 for the parts outside the CDR3, the full variable domain is DGGITQSPKYLFRKEGQNVTLSCEQNLNHDAMYWYRQDPGQGLRLIYYSQIVNDFQKGDIAEGYSVSREKKESFPLTVTSAQKNPTAFYLCASSITGPTKNIQYFGAGTRLSVL.

V usage is TRBV5-8 and J usage is TRBJ1-1; tentatively, D is TRBD1 (6 bases). The CDR3 length is 15 residues. Germline CDR1 and CDR2: SGHTS and YDEGEE. Trimming pared 4 bases from V and 4 bases from J, leaving 17 bases between. CDR3 in amino acids: CASSIGTKGITEAFF. DNA of the CDR3: TGTGCCAGCAGCATCGGGACAAAGGGAATCACTGAAGCTTTCTTT.

The chain couples TRBV19 to TRBJ2-3, with TRBD1 matching 8 bases. Germline CDR1 LNHDA, CDR2 SQIVND (reference sequence). This CDR3 region has 14 residues. The J segment lost 6 bases and the V segment lost 7 bases, leaving 9 bases of the junction unmatched. The CDR3 DNA follows: TGTGCCAGTACAGGACAGGGCTTAGGGGATACGCAGTATTTT. It translates to CASTGQGLGDTQYF.

V usage is TRBV5-6 and J usage is TRBJ2-1; 7 bases line up with TRBD2. In germline, CDR1 is SGHDT, CDR2 YYEEEE. The CDR3 extends over 15 amino acids. With V trimmed by 7 bases and J by 0 bases, 7 bases remained unmatched. CDR3 sequence: CASRLAPSSYNEQFF. CDR3 DNA sequence: TGTGCCAGCCGACTAGCTCCGAGCTCCTACAATGAGCAGTTCTTC.

Many counts were recorded for this clone. V and J are TRBV4-2 and TRBJ1-6; D possibly corresponds to TRBD1 (6 bases). CDR1 LGHNA and CDR2 YNFKEQ come from the germline V gene. V was shortened by 8 bases and J by 5 bases, with 13 bases between the two germline ends. The CDR3 covers 14 residues. The CDR3 reads CASARTADNSPLHF. The CDR3 nucleotides read TGTGCCAGCGCTAGGACAGCGGATAATTCACCCCTCCACTTT.

The chain uses TRBV14 and TRBJ1-2; D is perhaps TRBD1 (5 bases). Germline CDR1 reads SGHDN; CDR2 reads FVKESK. This CDR3 is 13 amino acids long. Trimming pared 2 bases from V and 8 bases from J, leaving 12 bases between. CDR3 nucleotide sequence: TGTGCCAGCAGCCAACCGCAGGGATCCGGCTACACCTTC. This translates into CASSQPQGSGYTF.

This sequence joins TRBV19 and TRBJ2-7; D may be TRBD2 (6 bases). Germline V gene data show CDR1 as LNHDA and CDR2 as SQIVND (reference sequence). V shed 5 bases and J shed 4 bases, with 15 bases lying between them. The CDR3 contains 14 residues. This CDR3 reads CASSPQGGPYEQYF. The CDR3 DNA is TGTGCCAGTAGTCCTCAGGGAGGCCCTTACGAGCAGTACTTC.

The chain uses TRBV3-1 (or the pseudogene TRBV3-2) and TRBJ2-5; tentative D call: TRBD1 (5 bases). The CDR3 is 17 residues long. V was clipped by 6 bases and J by 5 bases, with 25 bases between them. Germline assignment: CDR1 LGHDT and CDR2 YNNKEL (reference sequence). CDR3 nucleotide sequence: TGTGCCAGCAGTCAAAAAATGGGCAGGGTGTTGTGGGAGACCCAGTACTTC. It translates to CASSQKMGRVLWETQYF.

The chain employs TRBV2 and TRBJ1-2; 10 bases are shared with TRBD1. In germline, CDR1 is SNHLY, CDR2 FYNNEI. The CDR3 totals 14 residues. The trim removed 7 bases at V and 2 bases at J, leaving 4 bases unmatched. The CDR3 nucleotides read TGTGCCAGCACCCGGACAGGGGGGAACTATGGCTACACCTTC. Translating gives CASTRTGGNYGYTF.

This clone was counted once. This sequence joins TRBV7-9 and TRBJ2-1; 7 positions agree with TRBD1. V lost 2 bases to trimming and J lost 5 bases; unmatched junction nucleotides: 6. Germline V gives CDR1 SEHNR, CDR2 FQNEAQ (reference sequence). The CDR3 contains 15 residues. CDR3 nucleotide sequence: TGTGCCAGCAGCTTATGGCGGCAGGGGGACAATGAGCAGTTCTTC. The encoded protein is CASSLWRQGDNEQFF.

The chain joins TRBV28 to TRBJ2-7, with 13 nucleotides matching TRBD2. The length of the CDR3 is 15 residues. Germline trimming cut 6 bases from V and 1 base from J; bases unmatched to any gene: 3. The V gene's germline CDR1 is MDHEN and CDR2 SYDVKM. As DNA, the CDR3 is TGTGCCAGCAGCGGGGGACTAGCGGGATCCTACGAGCAGTACTTC. This sequence encodes CASSGGLAGSYEQYF. The full variable domain, its missing parts supplied by reference TRBV28 and TRBJ2-7, is DVKVTQSSRYLVKRTGEKVFLECVQDMDHENMFWYRQDPGLGLRLIYFSYDVKMKEKGDIPEGYSVSREKKERFSLILESASTNQTSMYLCASSGGLAGSYEQYFGPGTRLTVT.

This chain uses TRBV6-4 with TRBJ1-6, with TRBD1 matching 7 bases. Trimming cost V 8 bases and J 4 bases; bases outside gene matches: 8. This CDR3 is 15 amino acids long. Germline V CDR1 and CDR2: MRHNA, SNTAGT. CDR3 sequence reads: CASPSGGGYNSPLHF. The CDR3 coding sequence is TGTGCCAGCCCATCAGGGGGTGGGTATAATTCACCCCTCCACTTT.

V is TRBV19 and J is TRBJ1-1, with D hard to call. This CDR3 spans 13 amino acids. Between the trimmed V and J ends, which lost 0 bases and 7 bases, there was a span of 9 bases. Germline CDR1 is LNHDA and CDR2 is SQIVND (reference sequence). The CDR3 loop reads CASSIEPSFEAFF. CDR3 DNA: TGTGCCAGTAGTATAGAGCCGAGCTTTGAAGCTTTCTTT.

The chain carries TRBV28 and TRBJ2-7; 7 positions agree with TRBD1. The ends lost 8 bases at V and 6 bases at J; junction bases unmatched: 7. CDR1 is MDHEN, CDR2 SYDVKM, per germline. The CDR3 consists of 12 residues. CDR3 nucleotide sequence: TGTGCCAGCGTGACCACAGGGGCCGAGCAGTACTTC. Residues: CASVTTGAEQYF.

This chain connects TRBV18 to TRBJ1-3; D uncertain. Trimming took off 1 base at V and 3 bases at J, with 10 bases between the two ends. Germline V gene sequence: CDR1 KGHSH, CDR2 LQKENI. The CDR3 has 15 amino acids. This chain's CDR3 is CASSPLTHGGNTIYF. The CDR3 nucleotides read TGTGCCAGCTCACCACTAACCCACGGTGGAAACACCATATATTTT.

This sequence joins TRBV28 and TRBJ1-2, with D unclear. CDR1 and CDR2 (germline): MDHEN, SYDVKM. V lost 3 bases to trimming and J lost 4 bases, with 18 bases between them. This CDR3 region has 16 residues. As DNA, the CDR3 is TGTGCCAGCAGTTTCCCCGAGGGCGGAGTTGTCTATGGCTACACCTTC. It translates to CASSFPEGGVVYGYTF.